This TCR beta chain was recorded in a study of technical replicates of blood from a few donors. The table came from immunoSEQ multiplex PCR; TCRdb's copy has only in-frame clones and leaves some out. The sample yields approximately 88,000 clones, 90% to 95% seen once. The receptor was isolated from a human donor in good health. Material for sequencing was T cells isolated from PBMCs.

This CDR3 is CASSLAAHRGPGYGYTF. CDR3 in DNA: TGTGCCAGCAGTCTAGCCGCCCACAGGGGCCCTGGCTATGGCTACACCTTC. This chain uses TRBV27 with TRBJ1-2; 7 positions match TRBD1. The ends lost 5 bases at V and 4 bases at J; junction bases unmatched: 16. The length of the CDR3 is 17 residues. The germline CDR1 and CDR2 sequences are MNHEY and SMNVEV (reference sequence).